Below, 9 T cell receptor beta chains from the same sample are listed, as sequenced in a study of cytomegalovirus exposure and HLA in healthy donors. The PCR was carried out with 60 Vbeta primers and 13 Jbeta primers. Libraries were prepared by immunoSEQ multiplex PCR; TCRdb keeps only in-frame clonotypes and omits some of them. The repertoire holds some 170,000 clones, about 81% seen once, with 2.5% to 3.5% in the top ten. The material sequenced was PBMCs. The origin of the receptors is a woman aged 50 to 60 in good health and CMV-seropositive.

This clone was detected only once. The CDR3 bases are TGTGCCAGCAGCTTGGGACAGCGCCAGCCCCAGCATTTT. This sequence encodes CASSLGQRQPQHF. V and J are TRBV7-8 and TRBJ1-5; 7 positions agree with TRBD1. Germline CDR1 reads SGHVS; CDR2 reads FQNEAQ. The CDR3 runs to 13 residues. J was trimmed by 7 bases and V by 3 bases; bases with no gene match: 3.

This chain connects TRBV6-6 to TRBJ1-1; D gene unclear. CDR1 and CDR2 (germline): MNHNY, SVGAGI (reference sequence). This CDR3 contains 12 residues. The V end was cut by 2 bases, the J end by 6 bases, with 7 bases between. The CDR3 reads CASSYLSPEAFF. The CDR3, as DNA: TGTGCCAGCAGTTACCTGAGCCCTGAAGCTTTCTTT.

V and J are TRBV27 and TRBJ2-5; possibly TRBD1 for D (6 bases). V was pared by 8 bases and J by 3 bases, with 13 bases between. The CDR3 sequence is 13 residues long. Germline CDR1 MNHEY, CDR2 SMNVEV (reference sequence). This chain's CDR3 is CASRNPGEETQYF. Here the CDR3 DNA reads TGTGCCAGCCGAAACCCAGGGGAAGAGACCCAGTACTTC.

The rearrangement links TRBV6-5 to TRBJ1-2, with D uncertain. The CDR3 has 15 residues. Germline V CDR1 and CDR2: MNHEY, SVGAGI. V was shortened by 0 bases and J by 1 base, with 9 bases between the two germline ends. CDR3 loop: CASSYSSGINYGYTF. DNA of the CDR3: TGTGCCAGCAGTTACTCGTCAGGCATTAACTATGGCTACACCTTC.

The rearrangement joins TRBV7-9 to TRBJ1-3; perhaps TRBD1 as D (5 bases). Trimming took 6 bases from V and 1 from J, leaving 10 bases between them. This CDR3 is 14 amino acids long. The germline CDR1 and CDR2 sequences are SEHNR and FQNEAQ (reference sequence). For the CDR3, the DNA is TGTGCCAGCAGATTGACAGATTCTGGAAACACCATATATTTT. It yields the protein CASRLTDSGNTIYF.

This clone was detected only once. DNA of the CDR3: TGTGCCAGCTCACCACCGGGACAGGGTTTCGACTATGGCTACACCTTC. It codes for CASSPPGQGFDYGYTF. J is TRBJ1-2 and V is TRBV18; 9 bases map to TRBD1. The V segment lost 0 bases and the J segment 3 bases; nucleotides outside the gene matches: 5. The CDR3 extends over 16 amino acids. Germline V gene lookup returns CDR1 KGHSH and CDR2 LQKENI.

This clone was detected only once. This chain connects TRBV7-8 to TRBJ1-2, with TRBD1 matching 9 bases. Germline V gene lookup returns CDR1 SGHVS and CDR2 FQNEAQ. The trim removed 5 bases at V and 3 bases at J, leaving 7 bases unmatched. CDR3 length: 15 amino acids. CDR3: CASSDPGQGHYGYTF. DNA for the CDR3: TGTGCCAGCAGCGATCCGGGACAGGGCCACTATGGCTACACCTTC.

The rearrangement uses TRBV6-1 and TRBJ1-6, with 9 bases identical to TRBD1. The V gene end was trimmed by 4 bases and the J gene end by 0 bases; junction bases not matched to a gene: 7. The V gene's germline CDR1 is MNHNS and CDR2 SASEGT. The CDR3 runs 18 residues. CDR3 loop: CASSGGGQGSSYNSPLHF. CDR3 DNA: TGTGCCAGCAGTGGGGGAGGACAGGGGAGCTCCTATAATTCACCCCTCCACTTT.

As regards this clone: The same CDR3 is also encoded by other DNA sequences in this sample. The chain couples TRBV11-2 to TRBJ1-2; D unclear. CDR1 SGHAT and CDR2 FQNNGV come from the germline V gene. With 1 base removed from V and 3 bases from J, the gap between germline ends came to 9 bases. The CDR3 contains 14 residues. CDR3 loop: CASSLGRGDYGYTF. CDR3 nucleotides: TGTGCCAGCAGCTTAGGCCGGGGAGACTATGGCTACACCTTC.